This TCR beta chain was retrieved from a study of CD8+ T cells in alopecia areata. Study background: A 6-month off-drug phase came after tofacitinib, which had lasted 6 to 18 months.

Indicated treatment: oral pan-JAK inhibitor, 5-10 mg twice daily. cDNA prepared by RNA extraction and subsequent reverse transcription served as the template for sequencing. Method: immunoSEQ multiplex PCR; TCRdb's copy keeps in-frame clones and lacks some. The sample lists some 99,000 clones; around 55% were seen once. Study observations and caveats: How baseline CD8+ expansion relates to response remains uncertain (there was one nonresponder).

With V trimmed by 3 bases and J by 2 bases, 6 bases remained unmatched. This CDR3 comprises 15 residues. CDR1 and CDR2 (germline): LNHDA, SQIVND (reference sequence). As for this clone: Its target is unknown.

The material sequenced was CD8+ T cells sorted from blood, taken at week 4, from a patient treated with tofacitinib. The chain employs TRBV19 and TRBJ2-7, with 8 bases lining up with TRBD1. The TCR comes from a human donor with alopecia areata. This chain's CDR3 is CASSIARGHAYEQYF. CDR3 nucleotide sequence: TGTGCCAGTAGTATTGCCAGGGGGCATGCCTACGAGCAGTACTTC.